Here is one TCR beta chain with its context. Germline lookup yields CDR1 SGHAT and CDR2 FQDESV (reference sequence). The J segment lost 1 base and the V segment lost 4 bases, leaving 8 bases of the junction unmatched. CDR3 length: 16 amino acids. These data come from a study of OX40 agonist ivuxolimab in advanced cancers. This table comes from immunoSEQ multiplex PCR, and its TCRdb copy is limited to in-frame clones, with some not included. The sample lists 43,000 or so clones, around 85% occurring once. V and J are TRBV11-1 and TRBJ2-3, with 7 positions matching TRBD2. The material was CD4+ or CD8+ T cells sorted from blood, obtained in a trial of the OX40 agonist ivuxolimab. This sequence was found in an adult with an advanced solid tumor such as melanoma, head and neck, liver or kidney cancer. CDR3 region: CASSSRFAGGTDTQYF. The CDR3 DNA sequence: TGTGCCAGCAGCTCCAGATTTGCGGGAGGCACAGATACGCAGTATTTT.